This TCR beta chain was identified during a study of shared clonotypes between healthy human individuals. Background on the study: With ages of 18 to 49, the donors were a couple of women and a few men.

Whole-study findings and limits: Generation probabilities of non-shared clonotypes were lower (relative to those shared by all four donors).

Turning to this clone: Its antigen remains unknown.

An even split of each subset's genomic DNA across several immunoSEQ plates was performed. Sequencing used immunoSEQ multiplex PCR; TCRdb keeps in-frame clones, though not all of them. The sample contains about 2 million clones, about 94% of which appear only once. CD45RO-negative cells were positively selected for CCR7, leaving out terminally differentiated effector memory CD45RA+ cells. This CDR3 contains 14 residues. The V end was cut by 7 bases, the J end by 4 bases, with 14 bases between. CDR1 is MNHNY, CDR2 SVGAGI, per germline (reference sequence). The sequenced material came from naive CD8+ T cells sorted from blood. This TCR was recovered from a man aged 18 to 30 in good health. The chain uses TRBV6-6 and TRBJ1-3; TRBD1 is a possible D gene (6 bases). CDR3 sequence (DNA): TGTGCCAGCACTGCAGGGGTTGGAGGAAACACCATATATTTT. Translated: CASTAGVGGNTIYF.